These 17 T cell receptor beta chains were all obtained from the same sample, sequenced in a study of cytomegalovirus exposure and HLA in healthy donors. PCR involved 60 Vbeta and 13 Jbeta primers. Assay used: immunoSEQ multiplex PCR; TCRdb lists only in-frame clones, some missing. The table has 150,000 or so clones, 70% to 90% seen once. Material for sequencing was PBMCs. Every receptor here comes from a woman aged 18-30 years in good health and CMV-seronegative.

In nucleotides, the CDR3 is TGTGCCAGCAGTGAATTGGGACTCCCAAATGAGCAGTTCTTC. It is translated as CASSELGLPNEQFF. The chain has TRBV2 and TRBJ2-1; D is perhaps TRBD2 (6 bases). The V end was cut by 2 bases, the J end by 7 bases, with 12 bases between. CDR3 length: 14 residues. Germline CDR1 and CDR2: SNHLY and FYNNEI.

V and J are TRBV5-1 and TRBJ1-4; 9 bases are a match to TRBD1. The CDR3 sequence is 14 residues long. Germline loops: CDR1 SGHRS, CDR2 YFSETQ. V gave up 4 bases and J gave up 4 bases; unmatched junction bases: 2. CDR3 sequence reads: CASSLDRGNEKLFF. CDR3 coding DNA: TGCGCCAGCAGCCTGGACAGGGGTAATGAAAAACTGTTTTTT.

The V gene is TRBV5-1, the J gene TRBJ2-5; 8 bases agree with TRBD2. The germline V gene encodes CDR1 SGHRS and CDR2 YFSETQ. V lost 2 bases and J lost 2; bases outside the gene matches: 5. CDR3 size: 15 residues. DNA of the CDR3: TGCGCCAGCAGCTTCGGGGGGGCAGGGCAAGAGACCCAGTACTTC. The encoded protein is CASSFGGAGQETQYF.

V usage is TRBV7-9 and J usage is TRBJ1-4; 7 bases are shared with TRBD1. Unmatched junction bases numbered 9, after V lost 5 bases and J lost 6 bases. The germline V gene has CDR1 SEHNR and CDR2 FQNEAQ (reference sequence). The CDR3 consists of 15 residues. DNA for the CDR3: TGTGCCAGCAGCCCGCAGACAGGGCTTGATGAAAAACTGTTTTTT. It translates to CASSPQTGLDEKLFF.

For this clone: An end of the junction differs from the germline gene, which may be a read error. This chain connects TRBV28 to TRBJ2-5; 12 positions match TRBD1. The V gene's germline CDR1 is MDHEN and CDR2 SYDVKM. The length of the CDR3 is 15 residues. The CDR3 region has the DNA TGTGCCAGCATGGAGGGACAGGGGGCGCAAGGGACCCAGTACTTC. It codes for CASMEGQGAQGTQYF.

CDR3: CASSSRQGAREKLFF. The CDR3 coding sequence is TGTGCCAGTAGTAGTAGACAGGGGGCCCGCGAAAAACTGTTTTTT. The genes are TRBV19 and TRBJ1-4; TRBD1 agrees at 10 bases. The V gene end was trimmed by 4 bases and the J gene end by 8 bases; junction bases not matched to a gene: 7. Germline lookup yields CDR1 LNHDA and CDR2 SQIVND (reference sequence). CDR3 size: 15 residues.

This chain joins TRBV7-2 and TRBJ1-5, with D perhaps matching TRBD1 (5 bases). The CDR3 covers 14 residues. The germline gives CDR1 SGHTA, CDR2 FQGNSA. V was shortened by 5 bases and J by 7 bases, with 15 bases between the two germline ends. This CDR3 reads CASSTQGGGQPQHF. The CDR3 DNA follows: TGTGCCAGCAGCACTCAGGGAGGCGGGCAGCCCCAGCATTTT.

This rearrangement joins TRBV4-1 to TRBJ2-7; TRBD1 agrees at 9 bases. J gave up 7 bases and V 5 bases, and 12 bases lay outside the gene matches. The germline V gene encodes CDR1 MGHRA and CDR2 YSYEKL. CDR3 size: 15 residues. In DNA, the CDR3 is TGCGCCAGCAGCGCCCCGGGACAGGGTTTAGGGGAGCAGTACTTC. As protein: CASSAPGQGLGEQYF.

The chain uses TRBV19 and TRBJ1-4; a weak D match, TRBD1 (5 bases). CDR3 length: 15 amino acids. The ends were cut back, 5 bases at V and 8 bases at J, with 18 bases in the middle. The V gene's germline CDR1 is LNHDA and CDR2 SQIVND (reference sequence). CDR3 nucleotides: TGTGCCAGTAGTTCCCCGGGGGGAGCTGACGAAAAACTGTTTTTT. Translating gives CASSSPGGADEKLFF. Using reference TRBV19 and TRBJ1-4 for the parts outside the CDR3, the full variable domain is DGGITQSPKYLFRKEGQNVTLSCEQNLNHDAMYWYRQDPGQGLRLIYYSQIVNDFQKGDIAEGYSVSREKKESFPLTVTSAQKNPTAFYLCASSSPGGADEKLFFGSGTQLSVL.

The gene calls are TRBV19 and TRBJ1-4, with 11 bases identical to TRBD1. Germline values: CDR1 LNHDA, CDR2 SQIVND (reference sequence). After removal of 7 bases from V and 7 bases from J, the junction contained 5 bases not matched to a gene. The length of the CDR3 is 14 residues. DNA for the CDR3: TGTGCCAGTACCCCGGGACAGGGGGGTGAAAAACTGTTTTTT. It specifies CASTPGQGGEKLFF.

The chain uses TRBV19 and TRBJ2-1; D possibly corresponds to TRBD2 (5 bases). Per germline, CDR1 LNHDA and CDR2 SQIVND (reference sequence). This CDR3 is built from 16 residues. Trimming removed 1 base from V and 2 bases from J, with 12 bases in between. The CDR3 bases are TGTGCCAGTAGTATAGGAGGGTCCCAAGCCTACAATGAGCAGTTCTTC. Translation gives CASSIGGSQAYNEQFF.

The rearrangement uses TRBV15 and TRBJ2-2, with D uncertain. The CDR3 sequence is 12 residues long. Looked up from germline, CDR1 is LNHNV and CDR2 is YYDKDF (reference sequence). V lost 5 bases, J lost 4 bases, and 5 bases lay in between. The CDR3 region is CATSHTTGELFF. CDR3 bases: TGTGCCACCAGCCACACCACCGGGGAGCTGTTTTTT. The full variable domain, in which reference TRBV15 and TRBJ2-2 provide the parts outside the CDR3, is DAMVIQNPRYQVTQFGKPVTLSCSQTLNHNVMYWYQQKSSQAPKLLFHYYDKDFNNEADTPDNFQSRRPNTSFCFLDIRSPGLGDTAMYLCATSHTTGELFFGEGSRLTVL.

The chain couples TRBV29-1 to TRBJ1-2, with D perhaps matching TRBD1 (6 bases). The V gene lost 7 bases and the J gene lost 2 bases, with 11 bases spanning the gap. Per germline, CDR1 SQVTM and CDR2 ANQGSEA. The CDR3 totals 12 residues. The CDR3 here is CSALDSNYGYTF. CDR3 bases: TGCAGCGCCTTGGACAGCAACTATGGCTACACCTTC.

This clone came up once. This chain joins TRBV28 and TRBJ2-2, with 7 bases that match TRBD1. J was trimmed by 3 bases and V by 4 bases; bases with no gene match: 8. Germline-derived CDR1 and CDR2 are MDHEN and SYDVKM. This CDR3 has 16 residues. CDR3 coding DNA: TGTGCCAGCAGTTCCCCGACAGGGAGAGACACCGGGGAGCTGTTTTTT. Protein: CASSSPTGRDTGELFF.

CDR3 protein: CAWSLPGGDGYTF. As DNA, the CDR3 is TGTGCCTGGAGCCTGCCGGGGGGCGATGGCTACACCTTC. This chain connects TRBV30 to TRBJ1-2; D may be TRBD1 (6 bases). CDR3 length equals 13 residues. The germline V and J ends were trimmed by 3 bases and 6 bases, with 14 bases remaining between them. CDR1 GTSNPN and CDR2 SVGIG come from the germline V gene (reference sequence).

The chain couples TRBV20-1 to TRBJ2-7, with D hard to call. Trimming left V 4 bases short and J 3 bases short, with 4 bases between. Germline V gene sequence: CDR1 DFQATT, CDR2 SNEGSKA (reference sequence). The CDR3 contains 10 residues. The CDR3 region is CSANSYEQYF. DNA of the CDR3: TGCAGTGCTAACAGCTACGAGCAGTACTTC.

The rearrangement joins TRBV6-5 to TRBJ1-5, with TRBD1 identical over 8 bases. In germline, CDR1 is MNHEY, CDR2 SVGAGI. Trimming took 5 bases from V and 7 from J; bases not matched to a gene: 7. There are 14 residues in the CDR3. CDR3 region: CASSTDRVGQPQHF. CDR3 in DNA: TGTGCCAGCAGTACGGACAGGGTGGGCCAGCCCCAGCATTTT.